The 6 T cell receptor beta chains given below trace back to one sample, sequenced in a study of beta chain features in type 1 diabetes. As every portion of the isolated RNA was reverse transcribed, the sequencing read expressed TCRB transcripts. Clones were read by immunoSEQ multiplex PCR, and TCRdb kept only the in-frame ones, dropping some. The sample consists of 970,000 or so clones, 15% to 20% of them appearing once. The specimen sequenced was naive CD4+ T cells from blood. The receptors originated from a woman aged 18 to 35 in good health.

This rearrangement joins TRBV7-2 to TRBJ1-1, with D unclear. Germline assignment: CDR1 SGHTA and CDR2 FQGNSA. V was cut by 3 bases and J by 1 base, with 12 bases left in between. This CDR3 contains 15 residues. The chain's CDR3 is CASSFVSTSNTEAFF. The CDR3 nucleotides read TGTGCCAGCAGCTTTGTGTCGACTTCGAACACTGAAGCTTTCTTT.

The chain is built from TRBV5-1 and TRBJ1-5, with no clear D. Germline values: CDR1 SGHRS, CDR2 YFSETQ. The CDR3 has 15 amino acids. V lost 4 bases to trimming and J lost 3 bases, with 14 bases between them. The chain's CDR3 is CASSADNLPNQPQHF. The CDR3, as DNA: TGCGCCAGCAGCGCGGATAACCTCCCCAATCAGCCCCAGCATTTT.

This clone was found a few times. The chain recombines TRBV4-3 with TRBJ2-4; 7 bases agree with TRBD1. V was pared by 3 bases and J by 9 bases, with 11 bases of the junction left unmatched. Germline V CDR1 and CDR2: LGHNA, YSLEER. The CDR3 is 15 residues long. The CDR3 DNA reads TGCGCCAGCAGCCAGCAAAAACAGGGGATTGGCATTCAGTACTTC. It is translated as CASSQQKQGIGIQYF.

This chain joins TRBV6-6 and TRBJ2-2; D perhaps matches TRBD1 (5 bases). The CDR3 sequence is 15 residues long. Germline loops: CDR1 MNHNY, CDR2 SVGAGI (reference sequence). Between the trimmed V and J ends, which lost 6 bases and 3 bases, there was a span of 14 bases. The DNA of the CDR3 is TGTGCCAGCAGGTTATCAGGGATTCACACCGGGGAGCTGTTTTTT. Amino acid sequence: CASRLSGIHTGELFF.

This clone was counted a few times. The J gene is TRBJ2-5, the V gene TRBV11-1; 10 bases fit TRBD2. The junction had 6 bases not matched to a gene; V was cut back by 7 bases and J by 1 base. Germline assignment: CDR1 SGHAT and CDR2 FQDESV (reference sequence). CDR3 length: 15 residues. CDR3 nucleotide sequence: TGTGCCAGCACTTCACTAGCGGGACCCCAAGAGACCCAGTACTTC. Protein sequence: CASTSLAGPQETQYF.

This clone was seen once. Other DNA sequences in this sample translate to the same CDR3. The chain recombines TRBV7-2 with TRBJ2-7; no firm D call. The CDR3 is 13 residues long. Trimming shortened V by 2 bases and J by 0 bases, and 5 bases separated the two germline ends. Germline values: CDR1 SGHTA, CDR2 FQGNSA. CDR3 sequence (DNA): TGTGCCAGCAGCTTACAGAGCTCCTACGAGCAGTACTTC. Protein product: CASSLQSSYEQYF.